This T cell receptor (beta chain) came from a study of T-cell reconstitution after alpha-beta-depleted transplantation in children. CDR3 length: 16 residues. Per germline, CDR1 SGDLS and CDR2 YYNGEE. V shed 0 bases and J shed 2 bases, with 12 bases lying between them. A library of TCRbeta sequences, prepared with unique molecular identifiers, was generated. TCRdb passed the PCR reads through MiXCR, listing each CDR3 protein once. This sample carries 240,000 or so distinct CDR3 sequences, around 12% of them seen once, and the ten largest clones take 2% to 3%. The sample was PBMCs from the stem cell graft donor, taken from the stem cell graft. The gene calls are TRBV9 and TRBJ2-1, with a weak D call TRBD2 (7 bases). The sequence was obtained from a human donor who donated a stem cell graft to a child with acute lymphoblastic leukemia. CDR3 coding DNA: TGTGCCAGCAGCGTAGTAGGCGGGGGCCCCTACAATGAGCAGTTCTTC. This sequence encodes CASSVVGGGPYNEQFF.